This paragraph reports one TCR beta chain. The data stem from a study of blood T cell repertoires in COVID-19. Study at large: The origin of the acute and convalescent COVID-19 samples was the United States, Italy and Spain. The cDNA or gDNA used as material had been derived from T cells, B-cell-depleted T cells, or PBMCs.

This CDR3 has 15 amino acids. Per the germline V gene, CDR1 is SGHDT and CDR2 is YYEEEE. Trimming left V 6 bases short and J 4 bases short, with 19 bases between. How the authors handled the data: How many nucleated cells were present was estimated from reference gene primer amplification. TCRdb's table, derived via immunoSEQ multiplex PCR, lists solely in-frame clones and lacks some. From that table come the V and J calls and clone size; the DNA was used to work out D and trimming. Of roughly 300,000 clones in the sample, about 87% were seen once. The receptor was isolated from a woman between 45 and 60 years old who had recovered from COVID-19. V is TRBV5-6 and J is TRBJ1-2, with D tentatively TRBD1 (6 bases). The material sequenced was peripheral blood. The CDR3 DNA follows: TGTGCCAGCACCACGCCTGGGACATCCTCCTATGGCTACACCTTC. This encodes CASTTPGTSSYGYTF.